A single sample gave rise to the 5 T cell receptor beta chains below, sequenced in a study of T cells in Graves' hyperthyroidism and ophthalmopathy. The TCR beta CDR3 regions underwent amplification using RNA transcripts as the source. In the first-round RT-PCR of the TCR CDR3, the HTBI primer set was used. TCRdb recomputed calls from the multiplex PCR reads with MiXCR, one row per CDR3 protein. Of roughly 500,000 distinct CDR3 sequences listed, less than 25% are singletons. Material: blood. Receptors originate from a woman aged 70 to 79 with Graves' ophthalmopathy.

The chain is built from TRBV18 and TRBJ2-1, with 8 bases identical to TRBD1. V was pared by 3 bases and J by 9 bases, with 4 bases of the junction left unmatched. The CDR3 spans 13 residues. Germline CDR1 reads KGHSH; CDR2 reads LQKENI. The CDR3 is CASSPRTGFEQFF. CDR3 nucleotide sequence: TGTGCCAGCTCACCCCGGACAGGGTTTGAGCAGTTCTTC.

The chain couples TRBV6-2 or TRBV6-3 to TRBJ1-5; D unresolved. The CDR3 sequence is 14 residues long. Germline loops: CDR1 MNHEY, CDR2 SVGEGT. V gave up 0 bases and J gave up 6 bases, with 9 bases separating them. The CDR3 loop reads CASSYSGSGQPQHF. CDR3 DNA: TGTGCCAGCAGTTACTCCGGGTCGGGTCAGCCCCAGCATTTT.

The rearrangement links TRBV4-2 to TRBJ2-1, with 7 bases matching TRBD2. Trimming removed 5 bases from V and 1 base from J; junction bases left unmatched: 17. Germline CDR1 reads LGHNA; CDR2 reads YNFKEQ. The CDR3 contains 19 residues. CDR3 protein: CASSATKQAGDFSYNEQFF. CDR3 nucleotides: TGTGCCAGCAGCGCTACTAAACAGGCGGGAGACTTTTCCTACAATGAGCAGTTCTTC.

The genes are TRBV14 and TRBJ2-7; TRBD2 matches 11 bases. Germline V gene sequence: CDR1 SGHDN, CDR2 FVKESK. Losses at the gene ends were 4 bases for V and 9 bases for J; bases not matched to a gene: 14. CDR3 length: 16 amino acids. The CDR3 sequence is CASSRGTSGLLRVQYF. CDR3 bases: TGTGCCAGCAGCCGAGGGACTAGCGGACTTCTACGAGTGCAGTACTTC. Complete variable domain (other parts from reference TRBV14 and TRBJ2-7): EAGVTQFPSHSVIEKGQTVTLRCDPISGHDNLYWYRRVMGKEIKFLLHFVKESKQDESGMPNNRFLAERTGGTYSTLKVQPAELEDSGVYFCASSRGTSGLLRVQYFGPGTRLTVT.

The J gene is TRBJ1-5, the V gene TRBV19; tentative D call: TRBD1 (5 bases). CDR3 length: 14 amino acids. V was trimmed by 7 bases and J by 6 bases, leaving 16 bases between them. Germline V lookup: CDR1 LNHDA, CDR2 SQIVND (reference sequence). In DNA, the CDR3 is TGTGCCAGTACCGAGGGGTTGAGAGGTCAGCCCCAGCATTTT. It translates to CASTEGLRGQPQHF.